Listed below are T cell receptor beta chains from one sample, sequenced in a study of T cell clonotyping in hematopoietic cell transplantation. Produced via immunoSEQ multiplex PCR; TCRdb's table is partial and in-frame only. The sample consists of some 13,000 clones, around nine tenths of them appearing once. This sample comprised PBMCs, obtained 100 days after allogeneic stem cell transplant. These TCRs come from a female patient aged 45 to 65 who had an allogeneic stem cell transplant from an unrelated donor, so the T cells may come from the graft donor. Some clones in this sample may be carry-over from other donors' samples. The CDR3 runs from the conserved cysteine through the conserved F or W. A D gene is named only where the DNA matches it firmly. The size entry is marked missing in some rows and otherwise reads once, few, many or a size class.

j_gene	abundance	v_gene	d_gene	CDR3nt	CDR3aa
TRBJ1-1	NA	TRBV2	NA	TGTGCCAGCAGTGAGCAATCCACCGGTAACACTGAAGCTTTCTTT	CASSEQSTGNTEAFF
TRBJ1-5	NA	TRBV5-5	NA	TGTGCCAGCAGCTTGTCCGGGGCCGGGTTGCAGCCCCAGCATTTT	CASSLSGAGLQPQHF
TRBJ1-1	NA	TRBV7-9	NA	TGTGCCAGCAGCTCCCATCAGGGGACGAACACTGAAGCTTTCTTT	CASSSHQGTNTEAFF
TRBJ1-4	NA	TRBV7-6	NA	TGTGCCAGCAGCTTAGCTGGAGTGGATTATGAAAAACTGTTTTTT	CASSLAGVDYEKLFF
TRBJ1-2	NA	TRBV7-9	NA	TGTGCCAGCAGCTACCGGGACCGAAACTATGGCTACACCTTC	CASSYRDRNYGYTF
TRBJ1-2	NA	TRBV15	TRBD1	TGTGCCACCAGCAGTGCCGGGACAGGGGTTTCAGGGTATGGCTACACCTTC	CATSSAGTGVSGYGYTF
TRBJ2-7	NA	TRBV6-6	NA	TGTGCCAGCAGTTACTCGGGCGGATGGGACTTC	CASSYSGGWDF
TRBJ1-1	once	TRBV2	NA	TGTGCCAGCAGCGGGGGCAGGGCGTCTGAAGCTTTCTTT	CASSGGRASEAFF
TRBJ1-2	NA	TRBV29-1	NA	TGCAGCGCAGTCGCAGCGTCCTATGGCTACACCTTC	CSAVAASYGYTF
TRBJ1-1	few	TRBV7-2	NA	TGTGCCAGCAGCGATAGACAGGCGCTGTGGAACACTGAAGCTTTCTTT	CASSDRQALWNTEAFF
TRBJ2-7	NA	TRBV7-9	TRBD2	TGTGCCAGCACCCTCGGGGGGGGCGAGCAGTACTTC	CASTLGGGEQYF
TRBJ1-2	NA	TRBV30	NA	TGTGCCTGGAGTGTACGGTTCAACTATGGCTACACCTTC	CAWSVRFNYGYTF
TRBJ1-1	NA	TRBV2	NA	TGTGCCAGCAGTGATACCGTAATTGGCCTCACACGATATGAAGCTTTCTTT	CASSDTVIGLTRYEAFF
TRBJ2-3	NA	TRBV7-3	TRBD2	TGTGCCAGCAGCACGGGACTAGCGGGCCCCTCGGATACGCAGTATTTT	CASSTGLAGPSDTQYF
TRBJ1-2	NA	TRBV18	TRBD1	TGTGCCAGCTCACCCGGGACAGGGGTAAACTATGGCTACACCTTC	CASSPGTGVNYGYTF